This TCR beta chain was found in a study of cytomegalovirus exposure and HLA in healthy donors. Healthy bone marrow donors formed the donor group. CDR1 and CDR2 (germline): LGHNA, YNFKEQ. This CDR3 region has 15 residues. Germline trimming cut 4 bases from V and 8 bases from J; bases unmatched to any gene: 11. PCR involved 60 Vbeta and 13 Jbeta primers. Measured with immunoSEQ multiplex PCR; TCRdb has only the in-frame clones, and not every one. Here the sample spans about 130,000 clones, roughly 70% being singletons. With respect to this clone: Its target is not known.

Study results and limitations: The listing of about 150 TCR beta chains classed them as cytomegalovirus-associated. Previously analyzed data showed that most TCR beta V segments were productive at a frequency of about 90% or about 30%. For TCR beta chains, V- and J-gene trimming was later linked to a missense DCLRE1C variant.

The sequence was collected from a man between 18 and 29 years old in good health and CMV-seropositive. The chain employs TRBV4-2 and TRBJ2-4; 7 positions match TRBD2. Input material: PBMCs. As DNA, the CDR3 is TGTGCCAGCAGCCCTTCTAGCGGCGGGGGAGACATTCAGTACTTC. The encoded protein is CASSPSSGGGDIQYF.